The 20 T cell receptor beta chains presented below share a single source sample, sequenced in a study of coeliac disease. Method: immunoSEQ multiplex PCR; TCRdb's copy keeps in-frame clones and lacks some. Found here are thousands of clones, 50% to 75% of them singletons; the top ten hold more than 35%. The sequenced material came from intraepithelial lymphocytes from the gut. These receptor sequences come from a woman aged 40-49 years.

This clone was detected only a few times. This chain links TRBV27 with TRBJ1-2; D perhaps matches TRBD1 (5 bases). Germline CDR1 is MNHEY and CDR2 is SMNVEV (reference sequence). The CDR3 extends over 17 amino acids. Trimming stripped 0 bases from V and 5 bases from J, with 19 bases between. The CDR3 region is CASSLSLYRPEGYGYTF. CDR3 nucleotide sequence: TGTGCCAGCAGTTTATCGTTATACCGCCCGGAGGGGTATGGCTACACCTTC.

This chain links TRBV4-3 with TRBJ2-1; 14 bases line up with TRBD2. V was pared by 0 bases and J by 6 bases, with 4 bases of the junction left unmatched. Looked up from germline, CDR1 is LGHNA and CDR2 is YSLEER. CDR3 length: 17 residues. CDR3 in DNA: TGCGCCAGCAGCCAAGATTTAGGACTAGCGGGAGGCAATGAGCAGTTCTTC. Translating it yields CASSQDLGLAGGNEQFF.

This rearrangement joins TRBV19 to TRBJ1-1, with D tentatively TRBD1 (6 bases). Trimming removed 7 bases from V and 3 bases from J, with 21 bases in between. The CDR3 contains 16 residues. Per germline, CDR1 LNHDA and CDR2 SQIVND (reference sequence). The CDR3 region is CASILPGQKGDTEAFF. The CDR3 DNA sequence: TGTGCCAGTATTCTACCTGGACAGAAGGGGGACACTGAAGCTTTCTTT.

The genes are TRBV6-5 and TRBJ2-1; 7 bases map to TRBD1. The V and J ends lost 6 bases and 6 bases, in that order; junction bases with no gene match: 5. Germline CDR1 is MNHEY and CDR2 is SVGAGI. This CDR3 spans 13 amino acids. CDR3 protein: CASSSGGVNEQFF. DNA of the CDR3: TGTGCCAGCAGCTCAGGGGGTGTCAATGAGCAGTTCTTC.

This clone was found a few times. The chain joins TRBV5-1 to TRBJ2-2; 9 bases are shared with TRBD1. This CDR3 spans 15 amino acids. Trimming at V came to 9 bases and at J to 3 bases, leaving 9 bases not matched to a gene. Germline V gene lookup returns CDR1 SGHRS and CDR2 YFSETQ. CDR3: CATTRTGAYTGELFF. Written as DNA, the CDR3 is TGCGCCACCACCCGGACAGGGGCGTACACCGGGGAGCTGTTTTTT.

For the CDR3, the DNA is TGTGCCAGCAGCTCCGGGACAGGGGGCGCGTATACGCAGTATTTT. Its translation: CASSSGTGGAYTQYF. The chain couples TRBV5-4 to TRBJ2-3, with TRBD1 identical over 12 bases. The CDR3 has 15 amino acids. The trim removed 3 bases at V and 7 bases at J, leaving 6 bases unmatched. Looked up from germline, CDR1 is SGHNT and CDR2 is YYREEE (reference sequence).

The chain carries TRBV2 and TRBJ2-5; 8 nucleotides agree with TRBD2. The CDR3 spans 15 residues. Germline trimming cut 4 bases from V and 0 bases from J; bases unmatched to any gene: 4. Germline V gene data show CDR1 as SNHLY and CDR2 as FYNNEI. The CDR3 reads CASSASGLYQETQYF. DNA of the CDR3: TGTGCCAGCAGTGCTAGCGGGCTGTACCAAGAGACCCAGTACTTC.

This sequence joins TRBV21-1 and TRBJ2-7; TRBD2, as called in the table, went unchecked against the DNA. TRBV21-1 is annotated as a pseudogene. This CDR3 has 16 amino acids. The CDR3 loop is CASSKEGGRRDYEQYF. The DNA for the CDR3 is TGTGCCAGCAGCAAAGAGGGCGGTCGGAGGGACTACGAGCAGTACTTC.

The J gene is TRBJ1-2, the V gene TRBV29-1, with 7 bases that match TRBD1. Losses at the gene ends were 2 bases for V and 1 base for J; bases not matched to a gene: 10. CDR3 length: 16 residues. Germline CDR1 is SQVTM and CDR2 is ANQGSEA. CDR3 nucleotides: TGCAGCGTTGAAAGGGCGGACAGGAGTTATAACTATGGCTACACCTTC. It is translated as CSVERADRSYNYGYTF.

The chain carries TRBV10-3 and TRBJ2-1; 7 nucleotides match TRBD2. J was trimmed by 5 bases and V by 1 base; bases with no gene match: 8. CDR1 and CDR2 from the germline V gene are ENHRY and SYGVKD. The CDR3 consists of 16 residues. CDR3 sequence reads: CAISEYWEGQNNEQFF. In DNA form, the CDR3 reads TGTGCCATCAGTGAGTATTGGGAGGGGCAAAACAATGAGCAGTTCTTC.

This chain connects TRBV19 to TRBJ1-1; 10 bases align to TRBD1. Germline values: CDR1 LNHDA, CDR2 SQIVND (reference sequence). The V gene end was trimmed by 8 bases and the J gene end by 4 bases; junction bases not matched to a gene: 7. The CDR3 length is 14 residues. The CDR3 sequence is CASAGQGRGTEAFF. CDR3 bases: TGTGCCAGTGCGGGACAGGGGAGAGGCACTGAAGCTTTCTTT.

This clone was detected only a few times. The CDR3 loop reads CASSQESGGLANTETQYF. DNA of the CDR3: TGCGCCAGCAGCCAAGAAAGCGGTGGTCTAGCGAATACAGAGACCCAGTACTTC. The V and J genes are TRBV4-3 and TRBJ2-5, with D possibly being TRBD2 (6 bases). Trimming removed 0 bases from V and 4 bases from J, with 21 bases in between. Germline loops: CDR1 LGHNA, CDR2 YSLEER. The CDR3 is 18 residues long.

By share of the sample, this clone is medium-sized (0.01 to 0.1%). The chain is built from TRBV4-1 and TRBJ2-3, with D perhaps matching TRBD2 (6 bases). The germline gives CDR1 MGHRA, CDR2 YSYEKL. Trimming pared 4 bases from V and 0 bases from J, leaving 14 bases between. This CDR3 comprises 16 residues. The CDR3 is CASSPRAGTSTDTQYF. In DNA form, the CDR3 reads TGCGCCAGCAGCCCCAGAGCGGGTACAAGCACAGATACGCAGTATTTT.

The V and J genes are TRBV18 and TRBJ2-7; 9 bases agree with TRBD1. J lost 4 bases, V lost 2 bases, and 9 bases had no gene match. Germline V gene sequence: CDR1 KGHSH, CDR2 LQKENI. This CDR3 comprises 16 residues. The chain's CDR3 is CASSPNRVGQGYEQYF. Here the CDR3 DNA reads TGTGCCAGCTCACCAAACCGCGTGGGACAGGGATACGAGCAGTACTTC.

This sequence joins TRBV6-6 and TRBJ1-2, with no clear D. Germline CDR1 and CDR2: MNHNY and SVGAGI (reference sequence). Trimming removed 2 bases from V and 6 bases from J, with 19 bases in between. The CDR3 is made up of 16 amino acids. The CDR3 region is CASSYPIPSLEDGYTF. For the CDR3, the DNA is TGTGCCAGCAGTTACCCTATTCCCTCTTTGGAGGATGGCTACACCTTC.

J is TRBJ2-3 and V is TRBV29-1; D might be TRBD1 (6 bases). In germline, CDR1 is SQVTM, CDR2 ANQGSEA. Trimming pared 1 base from V and 11 bases from J, leaving 19 bases between. The CDR3 is 14 residues long. In nucleotides, the CDR3 is TGCAGCGTTGAAGTCACCCCAACAGGGATGGGGCAGTATTTT. Amino acids: CSVEVTPTGMGQYF.

The chain links TRBV11-2 to TRBJ2-7, with a tentative D call TRBD2 (6 bases). This CDR3 contains 15 residues. Germline lookup yields CDR1 SGHAT and CDR2 FQNNGV. V was clipped by 6 bases and J by 2 bases, with 17 bases between them. The CDR3 loop reads CASRAWEDATYEQYF. In DNA form, the CDR3 reads TGTGCCAGCAGAGCCTGGGAGGACGCAACCTACGAGCAGTACTTC. The whole variable domain, filled in from reference TRBV11-2 and TRBJ2-7, reads EAGVAQSPRYKIIEKRQSVAFWCNPISGHATLYWYQQILGQGPKLLIQFQNNGVVDDSQLPKDRFSAERLKGVDSTLKIQPAKLEDSAVYLCASRAWEDATYEQYFGPGTRLTVT.

V gene TRBV27 combines with J gene TRBJ1-1; TRBD1 matches at 7 bases. Germline V gives CDR1 MNHEY, CDR2 SMNVEV (reference sequence). Unmatched junction bases numbered 10, after V lost 5 bases and J lost 1 base. This CDR3 has 16 residues. CDR3 bases: TGTGCCAGCAGTCCCTTTCCTCGGACAGGGAACACTGAAGCTTTCTTT. This encodes CASSPFPRTGNTEAFF.

The CDR3 here is CASSSPGSAGYTF. Written as DNA, the CDR3 is TGTGCCAGCAGTTCACCCGGGTCAGCGGGCTACACCTTC. The V call is TRBV6-5, the J call TRBJ1-2; D ambiguous. Trimming removed 4 bases from V and 8 bases from J, with 14 bases in between. The CDR3 is made up of 13 amino acids. Germline CDR1 is MNHEY and CDR2 is SVGAGI.

The chain recombines TRBV5-1 with TRBJ2-5, with 8 nucleotides matching TRBD1. CDR3 length: 18 residues. Germline V gene sequence: CDR1 SGHRS, CDR2 YFSETQ. V lost 4 bases, J lost 2 bases, and 16 bases stayed unmatched. In DNA, the CDR3 is TGCGCCAGCAGCCTCGGACAGGGCGTCGGGGTGGCTCAAGAGACCCAGTACTTC. Amino acid sequence: CASSLGQGVGVAQETQYF.